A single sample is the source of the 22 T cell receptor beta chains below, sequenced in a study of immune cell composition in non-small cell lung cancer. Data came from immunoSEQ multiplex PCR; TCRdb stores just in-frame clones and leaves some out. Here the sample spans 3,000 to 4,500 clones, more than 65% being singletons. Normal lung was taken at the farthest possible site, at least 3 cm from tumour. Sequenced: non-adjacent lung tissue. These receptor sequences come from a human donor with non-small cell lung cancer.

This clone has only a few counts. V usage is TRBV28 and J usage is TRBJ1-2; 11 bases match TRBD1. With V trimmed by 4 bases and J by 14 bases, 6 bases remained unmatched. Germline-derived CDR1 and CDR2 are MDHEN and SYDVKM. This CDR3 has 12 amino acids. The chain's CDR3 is CASSSGTGGRTF. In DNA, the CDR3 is TGTGCCAGCAGTTCAGGGACAGGGGGTCGAACCTTC.

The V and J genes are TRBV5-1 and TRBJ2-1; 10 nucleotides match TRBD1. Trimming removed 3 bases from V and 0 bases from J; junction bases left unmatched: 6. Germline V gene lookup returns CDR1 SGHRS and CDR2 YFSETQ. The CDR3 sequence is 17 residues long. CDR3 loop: CASSSPGQGSSYNEQFF. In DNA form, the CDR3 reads TGCGCCAGCAGCTCCCCGGGACAGGGGAGCTCCTACAATGAGCAGTTCTTC.

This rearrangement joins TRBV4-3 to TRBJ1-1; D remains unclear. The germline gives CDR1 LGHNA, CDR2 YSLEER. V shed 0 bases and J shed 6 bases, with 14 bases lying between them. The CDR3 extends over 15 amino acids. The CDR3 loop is CASSQDLENRAEAFF. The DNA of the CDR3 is TGCGCCAGCAGCCAAGATCTAGAAAACCGGGCTGAAGCTTTCTTT.

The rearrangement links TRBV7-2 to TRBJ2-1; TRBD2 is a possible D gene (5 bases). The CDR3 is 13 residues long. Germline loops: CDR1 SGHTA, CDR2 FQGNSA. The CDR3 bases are TGTGCAACCGGGGTCTACATGGAGAATGAGCAGTTCTTC. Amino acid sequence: CATGVYMENEQFF.

In nucleotides, the CDR3 is TGTGCCAGCAGTTCGCCCGGGACAACTAACTATGGCTACACCTTC. Residues: CASSSPGTTNYGYTF. The chain recombines TRBV27 with TRBJ1-2; D possibly corresponds to TRBD1 (6 bases). V gave up 4 bases and J gave up 0 bases, with 12 bases separating them. The CDR3 has 15 amino acids. Germline-derived CDR1 and CDR2 are MNHEY and SMNVEV (reference sequence).

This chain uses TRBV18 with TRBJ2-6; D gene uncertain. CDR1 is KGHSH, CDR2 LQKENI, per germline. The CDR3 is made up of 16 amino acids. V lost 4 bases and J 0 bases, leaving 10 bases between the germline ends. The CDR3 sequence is CASSLLSPSGANVLTF. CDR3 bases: TGTGCCAGCTCACTGTTGAGTCCCTCTGGGGCCAACGTCCTGACTTTC.

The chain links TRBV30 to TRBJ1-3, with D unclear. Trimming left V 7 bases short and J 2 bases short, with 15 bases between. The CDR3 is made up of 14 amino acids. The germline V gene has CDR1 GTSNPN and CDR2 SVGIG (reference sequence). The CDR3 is CASTRGFTGNTIYF. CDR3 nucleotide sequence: TGTGCCTCTACGCGAGGGTTTACTGGAAACACCATATATTTT. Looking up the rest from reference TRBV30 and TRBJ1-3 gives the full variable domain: SQTIHQWPATLVQPVGSPLSLECTVEGTSNPNLYWYRQAAGRGLQLLFYSVGIGQISSEVPQNLSASRPQDRQFILSSKKLLLSDSGFYLCASTRGFTGNTIYFGEGSWLTVV.

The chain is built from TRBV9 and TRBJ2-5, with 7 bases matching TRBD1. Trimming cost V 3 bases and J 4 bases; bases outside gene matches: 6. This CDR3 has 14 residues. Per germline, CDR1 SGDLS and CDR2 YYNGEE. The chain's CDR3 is CASSATQGPETQYF. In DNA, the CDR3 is TGTGCCAGCAGCGCTACACAGGGGCCAGAGACCCAGTACTTC. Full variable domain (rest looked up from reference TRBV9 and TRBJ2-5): DSGVTQTPKHLITATGQRVTLRCSPRSGDLSVYWYQQSLDQGLQFLIQYYNGEERAKGNILERFSAQQFPDLHSELNLSSLELGDSALYFCASSATQGPETQYFGPGTRLLVL.

The CDR3, as DNA: TGTGCCAGCAGCCCACAGGGTTCTGGGGCCAACGTCCTGACTTTC. Amino acids: CASSPQGSGANVLTF. V and J are TRBV7-2 and TRBJ2-6; perhaps TRBD1 as D (6 bases). CDR3 length: 15 residues. Germline-derived CDR1 and CDR2 are SGHTA and FQGNSA. V gave up 5 bases and J gave up 1 base, with 9 bases separating them.

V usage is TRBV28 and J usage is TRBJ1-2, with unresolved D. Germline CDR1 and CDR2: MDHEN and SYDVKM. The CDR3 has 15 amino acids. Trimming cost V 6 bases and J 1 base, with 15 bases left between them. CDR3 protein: CASSPTLGRNYGYTF. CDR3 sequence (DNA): TGTGCCAGCAGCCCAACCTTGGGCCGTAACTATGGCTACACCTTC.

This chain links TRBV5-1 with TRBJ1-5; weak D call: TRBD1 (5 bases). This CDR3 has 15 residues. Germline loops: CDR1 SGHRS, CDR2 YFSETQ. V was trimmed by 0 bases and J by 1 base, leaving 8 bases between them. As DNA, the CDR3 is TGCGCCAGCAGCTTGGTTGCAGGGAGCAATCAGCCCCAGCATTTT. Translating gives CASSLVAGSNQPQHF. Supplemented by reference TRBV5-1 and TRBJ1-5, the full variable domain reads KAGVTQTPRYLIKTRGQQVTLSCSPISGHRSVSWYQQTPGQGLQFLFEYFSETQRNKGNFPGRFSGRQFSNSRSEMNVSTLELGDSALYLCASSLVAGSNQPQHFGDGTRLSIL.

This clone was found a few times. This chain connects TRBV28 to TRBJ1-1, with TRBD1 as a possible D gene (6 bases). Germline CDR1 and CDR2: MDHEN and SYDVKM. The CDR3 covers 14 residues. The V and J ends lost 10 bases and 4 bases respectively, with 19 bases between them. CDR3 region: CATLGAGASTEAFF. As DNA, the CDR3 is TGTGCCACCCTGGGTGCGGGGGCGAGCACTGAAGCTTTCTTT.

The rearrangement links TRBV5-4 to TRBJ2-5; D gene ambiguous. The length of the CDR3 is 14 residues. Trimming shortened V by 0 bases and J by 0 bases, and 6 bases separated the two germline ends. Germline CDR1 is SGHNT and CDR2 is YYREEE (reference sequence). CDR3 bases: TGTGCCAGCAGCTTGGCGGTAGACCAAGAGACCCAGTACTTC. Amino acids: CASSLAVDQETQYF.

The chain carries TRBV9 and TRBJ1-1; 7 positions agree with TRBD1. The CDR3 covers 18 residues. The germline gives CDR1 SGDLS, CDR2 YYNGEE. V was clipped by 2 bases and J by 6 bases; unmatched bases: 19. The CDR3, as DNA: TGTGCCAGCAGCGTCTCCCCATTATTTGCAAACAGGGGCCCTGAAGCTTTCTTT. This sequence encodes CASSVSPLFANRGPEAFF.

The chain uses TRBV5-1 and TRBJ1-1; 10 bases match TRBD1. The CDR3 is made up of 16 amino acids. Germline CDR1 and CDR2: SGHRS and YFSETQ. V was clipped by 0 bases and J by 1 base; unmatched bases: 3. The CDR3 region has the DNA TGCGCCAGCAGCTTGGTGGGGACAGGGGCGAACACTGAAGCTTTCTTT. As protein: CASSLVGTGANTEAFF.

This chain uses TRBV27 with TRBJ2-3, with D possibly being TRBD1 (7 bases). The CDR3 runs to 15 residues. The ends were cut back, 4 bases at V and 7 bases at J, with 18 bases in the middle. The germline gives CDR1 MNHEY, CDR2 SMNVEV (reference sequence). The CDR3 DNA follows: TGTGCCAGCAGTTCTTCAGGGGGGAGAGGATATACGCAGTATTTT. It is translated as CASSSSGGRGYTQYF.

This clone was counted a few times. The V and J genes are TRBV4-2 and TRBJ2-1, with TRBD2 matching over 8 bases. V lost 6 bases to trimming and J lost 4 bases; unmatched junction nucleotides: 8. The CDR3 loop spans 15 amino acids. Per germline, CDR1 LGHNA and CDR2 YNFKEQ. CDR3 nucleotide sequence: TGTGCCAGCAGTCCCGGGAGGGGCTTATACAATGAGCAGTTCTTC. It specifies CASSPGRGLYNEQFF.

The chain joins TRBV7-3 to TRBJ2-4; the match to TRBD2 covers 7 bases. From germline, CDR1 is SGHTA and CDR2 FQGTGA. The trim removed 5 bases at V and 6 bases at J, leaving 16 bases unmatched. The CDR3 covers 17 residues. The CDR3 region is CASSPNLLAGWLNIQYF. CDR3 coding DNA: TGTGCCAGCAGCCCTAACTTGTTAGCGGGTTGGCTAAACATTCAGTACTTC.

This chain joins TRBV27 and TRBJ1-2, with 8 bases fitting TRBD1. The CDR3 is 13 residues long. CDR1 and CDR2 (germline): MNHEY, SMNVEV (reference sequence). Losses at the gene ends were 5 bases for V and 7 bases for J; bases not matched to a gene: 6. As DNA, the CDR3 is TGTGCCAGCAGTCCCCAGGGGGCAGGTGGCTACACCTTC. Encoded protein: CASSPQGAGGYTF.

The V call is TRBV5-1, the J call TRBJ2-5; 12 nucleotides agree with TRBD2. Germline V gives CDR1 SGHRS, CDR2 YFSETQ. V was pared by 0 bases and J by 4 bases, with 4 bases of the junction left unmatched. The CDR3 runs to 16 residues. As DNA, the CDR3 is TGCGCCAGCAGCTTGGGAGCTAGCGGGAGGGCAGAGACCCAGTACTTC. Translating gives CASSLGASGRAETQYF.

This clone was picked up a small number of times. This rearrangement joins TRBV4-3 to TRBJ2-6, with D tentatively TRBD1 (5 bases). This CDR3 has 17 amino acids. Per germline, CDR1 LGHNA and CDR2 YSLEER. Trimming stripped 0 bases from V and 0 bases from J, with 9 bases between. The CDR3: CASSQDGAASGANVLTF. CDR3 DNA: TGCGCCAGCAGCCAAGATGGGGCGGCCTCTGGGGCCAACGTCCTGACTTTC.

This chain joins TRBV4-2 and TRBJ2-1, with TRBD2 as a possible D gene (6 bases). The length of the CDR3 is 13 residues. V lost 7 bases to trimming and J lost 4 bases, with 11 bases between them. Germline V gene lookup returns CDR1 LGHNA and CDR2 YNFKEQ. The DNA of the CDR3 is TGTGCCAGCATGGGCGGGGAGTACAATGAGCAGTTCTTC. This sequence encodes CASMGGEYNEQFF.